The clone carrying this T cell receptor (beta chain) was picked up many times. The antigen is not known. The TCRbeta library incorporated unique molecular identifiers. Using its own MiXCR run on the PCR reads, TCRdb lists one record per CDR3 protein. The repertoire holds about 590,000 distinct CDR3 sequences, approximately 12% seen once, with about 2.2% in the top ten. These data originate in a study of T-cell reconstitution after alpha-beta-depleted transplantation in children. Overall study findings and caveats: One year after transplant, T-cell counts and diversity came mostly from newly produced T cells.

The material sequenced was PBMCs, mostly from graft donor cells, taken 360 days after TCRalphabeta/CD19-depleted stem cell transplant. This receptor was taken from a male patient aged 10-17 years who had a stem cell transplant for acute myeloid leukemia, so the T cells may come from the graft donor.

CDR3 protein: CASSRGGSYNEQFF. The DNA for the CDR3 is TGTGCCAGCAGCCGGGGGGGCTCCTACAATGAGCAGTTCTTC. The gene calls are TRBV11-3 and TRBJ2-1; 8 bases map to TRBD2. This CDR3 is built from 14 residues. Trimming took 5 bases from V and 0 from J; bases not matched to a gene: 0. Germline assignment: CDR1 SGHNT and CDR2 YENEEA.